The present entry profiles one TCR beta chain with its context. Its specificity is not known. The read finishes 3 residues shy of the CDR3 end, and the germline J gene is used to complete it. The data stem from a study of T cell clonality in common variable immunodeficiency. Overall study findings and caveats: Repertoire-complication correlations in CVID were limited by patient heterogeneity. Common variable immunodeficiency TCR beta sequences reportedly had fewer deletions and N-nucleotide insertions.

CVID meant reduced serum IgG, IgA and/or IgM plus specific antibody deficiency. Of CVID subjects, about 16 were female and about 28 male, mean age about 40. Patients and controls were mostly of Caucasian heritage. Losses at the gene ends were 1 base for V and 1 base for J; bases not matched to a gene: 14. Germline V CDR1 and CDR2: SQVTM, ANQGSEA. The CDR3 has 20 amino acids. Using immunoSEQ multiplex PCR, the repertoire was profiled, and TCRdb retains in-frame clones only, with some absent. The repertoire table contains 6,500 to 8,500 clones. The chain joins TRBV29-1 to TRBJ2-1; 12 bases map to TRBD2. The sample was peripheral blood mononuclear cells. The TCR originated in a human donor with common variable immunodeficiency. CDR3: CSVEAVTSGRFVRSYNEQFF. The DNA read from the CDR3 is TGCAGCGTTGAAGCCGTTACTAGCGGGAGGTTTGTCAGGTCCTACAATGAG.